Listed here are 31 T cell receptor beta chains from one sample, sequenced in a study of monozygotic twins with inflammatory bowel disease (dated 2019 in TCRdb). The library was generated by 5' RACE. The instrument given in TCRdb is Illumina HiSeq 2500. The reads, reprocessed by TCRdb, yield one row per CDR3 protein sequence and no DNA. In this sample's table one finds approximately 330,000 distinct CDR3 sequences. The ten biggest clones cover around 2% of the sample. The source material was blood. These receptor sequences come from a human donor with ulcerative colitis or Crohn's disease, or a healthy co-twin of an affected twin (not recorded which).

V is TRBV20-1 and J is TRBJ2-1; the D call of TRBD2 rests on TCRdb alone, since no DNA is present to check it. CDR3 length: 12 amino acids. Germline V lookup: CDR1 DFQATT, CDR2 SNEGSKA (reference sequence). CDR3 residues: CSARQELGTQFF.

V and J are TRBV5-1 and TRBJ2-3; TCRdb selects TRBD1, and the lack of DNA leaves this call unchecked. Germline CDR1 and CDR2: SGHRS and YFSETQ. CDR3 length equals 18 residues. The CDR3 loop reads CASSSRQGDQASTDTQYF.

The rearrangement links TRBV28 to TRBJ1-2; TCRdb outputs TRBD1, but without DNA this stays unchecked. Germline-derived CDR1 and CDR2 are MDHEN and SYDVKM. There are 14 residues in the CDR3. The CDR3 region is CASEQGGAVDGYTF.

The gene calls are TRBV7-9 and TRBJ2-5; the TCRdb call, TRBD1, lacks DNA for checking. The CDR3 sequence is 16 residues long. CDR1 is SEHNR, CDR2 FQNEAQ, per germline (reference sequence). CDR3: CASSKTSLARPETQYF.

This chain connects TRBV29-1 to TRBJ1-4; TCRdb outputs TRBD1, but without DNA this stays unchecked. The V gene's germline CDR1 is SQVTM and CDR2 ANQGSEA. CDR3 length: 12 residues. This chain's CDR3 is CSVFARDEKLFF. The entire variable domain, with the rest obtained from reference TRBV29-1 and TRBJ1-4, is as follows: SAVISQKPSRDICQRGTSLTIQCQVDSQVTMMFWYRQQPGQSLTLIATANQGSEATYESGFVIDKFPISRPNLTFSTLTVSNMSPEDSSIYLCSVFARDEKLFFGSGTQLSVL.

The rearrangement links TRBV28 to TRBJ1-6. Germline assignment: CDR1 MDHEN and CDR2 SYDVKM. There are 14 residues in the CDR3. The CDR3 sequence is CASSLRGYNSPLHF.

The V and J genes are TRBV7-8 and TRBJ2-3; TCRdb names TRBD2, which stays unverified in the absence of DNA. Germline-derived CDR1 and CDR2 are SGHVS and FQNEAQ. There are 16 residues in the CDR3. The CDR3 is CASSFTGGPVTDTQYF.

The CDR3 sequence: CASRTGGLGDQPQHF. V gene TRBV12-3 or TRBV12-4 combines with J gene TRBJ1-5; the TCRdb D gene call, TRBD1, has no DNA to confirm it. The CDR3 sequence is 15 residues long.

J is TRBJ1-5 and V is TRBV27; TCRdb's assignment of TRBD1 cannot be checked, as there is no DNA. The CDR3 extends over 15 amino acids. Germline assignment: CDR1 MNHEY and CDR2 SMNVEV (reference sequence). The chain's CDR3 is CASSFRGVSNQPQHF.

The genes are TRBV5-1 and TRBJ1-6; the D call of TRBD1 rests on TCRdb alone, since no DNA is present to check it. The length of the CDR3 is 16 residues. Germline CDR1 is SGHRS and CDR2 is YFSETQ. This CDR3 reads CASSLGGTTGNSPLHF.

J is TRBJ2-5 and V is TRBV10-2; TCRdb designates TRBD1, a call that cannot be tested without DNA. The germline CDR1 and CDR2 sequences are WSHSY and SAAADI. The CDR3 consists of 14 residues. The CDR3 here is CASSRRDIQETQYF.

The chain has TRBV7-9 and TRBJ1-1; TCRdb calls TRBD1, which cannot be checked without DNA. Germline V gene sequence: CDR1 SEHNR, CDR2 FQNEAQ (reference sequence). CDR3 length equals 14 residues. The CDR3 region is CASSLRGEGTEAFF.

The rearrangement uses TRBV30 and TRBJ1-2. From germline, CDR1 is GTSNPN and CDR2 SVGIG (reference sequence). The CDR3 runs 13 residues. This CDR3 reads CAWSVREQSGYTF.

The chain couples TRBV30 to TRBJ1-6. The CDR3 extends over 13 amino acids. Germline lookup yields CDR1 GTSNPN and CDR2 SVGIG (reference sequence). The CDR3 protein is CAWSVSQGAPLHF. Together with reference TRBV30 and TRBJ1-6, the CDR3 gives the full variable domain: SQTIHQWPATLVQPVGSPLSLECTVEGTSNPNLYWYRQAAGRGLQLLFYSVGIGQISSEVPQNLSASRPQDRQFILSSKKLLLSDSGFYLCAWSVSQGAPLHFGNGTRLTVT.

The chain has TRBV11-2 and TRBJ2-1; TCRdb calls TRBD1, which cannot be checked without DNA. CDR3 size: 16 residues. Germline lookup yields CDR1 SGHAT and CDR2 FQNNGV. This CDR3 is CASSLVPGSSYNEQFF. Filled out from reference TRBV11-2 and TRBJ2-1, the complete variable domain reads EAGVAQSPRYKIIEKRQSVAFWCNPISGHATLYWYQQILGQGPKLLIQFQNNGVVDDSQLPKDRFSAERLKGVDSTLKIQPAKLEDSAVYLCASSLVPGSSYNEQFFGPGTRLTVL.

The V call is TRBV5-1, the J call TRBJ2-1; TCRdb gives TRBD2 as the D gene, but with no DNA this cannot be confirmed. Germline V gene lookup returns CDR1 SGHRS and CDR2 YFSETQ. CDR3 size: 18 residues. This chain's CDR3 is CASRLLAEERPSPNEQFF.

V is TRBV7-9 and J is TRBJ1-2; TCRdb designates TRBD1, a call that cannot be tested without DNA. CDR1 is SEHNR and CDR2 is FQNEAQ in the germline V gene (reference sequence). The CDR3 extends over 13 amino acids. CDR3 loop: CASSHPGANGYTF.

The chain links TRBV11-2 to TRBJ2-5; TCRdb gives TRBD2 as the D gene, but with no DNA this cannot be confirmed. This CDR3 has 16 residues. Germline V CDR1 and CDR2: SGHAT, FQNNGV. This CDR3 reads CASRPGTSGSWETQYF.

The gene calls are TRBV6-5 and TRBJ1-1. The V gene's germline CDR1 is MNHEY and CDR2 SVGAGI. The CDR3 has 12 amino acids. This CDR3 reads CASSPDGEGAFF.

This chain connects TRBV27 to TRBJ1-5; the D call of TRBD1 rests on TCRdb alone, since no DNA is present to check it. The CDR3 is made up of 15 amino acids. Germline CDR1 and CDR2: MNHEY and SMNVEV (reference sequence). The CDR3 reads CASSGGSLTNQPQHF.

The V gene is TRBV7-2, the J gene TRBJ2-2; TCRdb reports TRBD1, a call that lacks DNA to check it against. This CDR3 is built from 17 residues. The germline V gene encodes CDR1 SGHTA and CDR2 FQGNSA. The CDR3 sequence: CASSDVRRGIGTGELFF.

This chain links TRBV5-6 with TRBJ1-2; the TCRdb D gene call, TRBD1, has no DNA to confirm it. Germline CDR1 reads SGHDT; CDR2 reads YYEEEE. The length of the CDR3 is 14 residues. CDR3 sequence reads: CASRRRQGTYGYTF.

The rearrangement joins TRBV10-3 to TRBJ2-1; with no DNA, the TCRdb D assignment of TRBD2 cannot be verified. From germline, CDR1 is ENHRY and CDR2 SYGVKD. This CDR3 region has 15 residues. CDR3 amino acids: CAISVEAGVGNEQFF.

The chain links TRBV3-1 to TRBJ2-5. This CDR3 has 15 residues. Germline-derived CDR1 and CDR2 are LGHDT and YNNKEL (reference sequence). The CDR3 sequence is CASSQERRSKETQYF.

V usage is TRBV5-1 and J usage is TRBJ2-1; TCRdb lists TRBD1, though no DNA is available to test this call. CDR1 is SGHRS, CDR2 YFSETQ, per germline. The CDR3 covers 15 residues. CDR3 residues: CASSLGWGAGNEQFF.

The genes are TRBV2 and TRBJ1-5; TCRdb's D gene call, TRBD1, goes unchecked for lack of DNA. Germline values: CDR1 SNHLY, CDR2 FYNNEI. This CDR3 is built from 15 residues. The CDR3 is CASRHTGTGGQPQHF.

V is TRBV20-1 and J is TRBJ1-5. Germline values: CDR1 DFQATT, CDR2 SNEGSKA (reference sequence). The CDR3 sequence is 14 residues long. The CDR3 here is CSATLEGSNQPQHF.

The V gene is TRBV29-1, the J gene TRBJ1-2; there is no DNA to check the TCRdb D call of TRBD1. Per the germline V gene, CDR1 is SQVTM and CDR2 is ANQGSEA. CDR3 length: 14 amino acids. The CDR3 is CSVSDGWGVLGYTF. Variable domain in full (rest from reference TRBV29-1 and TRBJ1-2): SAVISQKPSRDICQRGTSLTIQCQVDSQVTMMFWYRQQPGQSLTLIATANQGSEATYESGFVIDKFPISRPNLTFSTLTVSNMSPEDSSIYLCSVSDGWGVLGYTFGSGTRLTVV.

The chain recombines TRBV7-8 with TRBJ2-1; TCRdb reports TRBD1, a call that lacks DNA to check it against. Per germline, CDR1 SGHVS and CDR2 FQNEAQ. This CDR3 is built from 14 residues. The CDR3 loop is CASSLDRGSHEQFF.

The genes are TRBV6-1 and TRBJ2-7; TCRdb names TRBD2, which stays unverified in the absence of DNA. This CDR3 has 13 residues. The germline V gene has CDR1 MNHNS and CDR2 SASEGT. CDR3 region: CASRTSGSHEQYF.

The chain couples TRBV4-1 to TRBJ1-2; TCRdb's D call of TRBD1 is untestable without DNA. Per the germline V gene, CDR1 is MGHRA and CDR2 is YSYEKL. The CDR3 extends over 15 amino acids. CDR3 in amino acids: CASSHGGQAGYGYTF.